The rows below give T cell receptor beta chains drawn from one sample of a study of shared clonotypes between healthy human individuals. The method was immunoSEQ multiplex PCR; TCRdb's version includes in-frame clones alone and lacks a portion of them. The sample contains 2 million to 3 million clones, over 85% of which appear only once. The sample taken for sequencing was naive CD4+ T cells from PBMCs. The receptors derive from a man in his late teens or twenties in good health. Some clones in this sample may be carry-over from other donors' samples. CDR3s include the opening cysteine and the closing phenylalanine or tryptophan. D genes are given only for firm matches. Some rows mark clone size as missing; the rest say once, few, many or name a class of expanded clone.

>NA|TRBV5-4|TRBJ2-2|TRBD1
CASSLVRTGSTGELFF
TGTGCCAGCAGCTTGGTCCGGACAGGAAGCACCGGGGAGCTGTTTTTT
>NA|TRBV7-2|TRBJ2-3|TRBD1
CASSSGTGVADTQYF
TGTGCCAGCAGCTCCGGGACAGGGGTGGCAGATACGCAGTATTTT
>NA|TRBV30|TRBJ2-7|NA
CAWSVSFALAPNEQYF
TGTGCCTGGAGTGTATCTTTCGCCCTCGCTCCGAACGAGCAGTACTTC
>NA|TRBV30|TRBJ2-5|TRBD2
CAWSVGLAGLETQYF
TGTGCCTGGAGTGTGGGACTAGCGGGACTAGAGACCCAGTACTTC
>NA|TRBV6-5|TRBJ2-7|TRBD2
CASSRGLVYEQYF
TGTGCCAGCAGTAGGGGACTAGTCTACGAGCAGTACTTC
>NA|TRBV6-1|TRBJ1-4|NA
CASSYKEKLFF
TGTGCCAGCAGTTATAAGGAAAAACTGTTTTTT
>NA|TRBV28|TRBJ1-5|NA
CASSHSPMWSLLSGNQPQHF
TGTGCCAGCAGCCATTCCCCGATGTGGTCCTTGCTTTCTGGCAATCAGCCCCAGCATTTT
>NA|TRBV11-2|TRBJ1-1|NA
CASRNGGPNTEAFF
TGTGCCAGCCGAAACGGGGGCCCGAACACTGAAGCTTTCTTT
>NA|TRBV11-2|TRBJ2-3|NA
CASSQGLFTDTQYF
TGTGCCAGCTCCCAAGGGCTCTTCACAGATACGCAGTATTTT
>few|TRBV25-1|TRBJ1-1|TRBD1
CASSEQGARDTEAFF
TGTGCCAGCAGTGAGCAGGGGGCACGGGACACTGAAGCTTTCTTT
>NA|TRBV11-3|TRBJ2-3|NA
CASSSPSTDTQYF
TGTGCCAGCAGCTCACCTAGCACAGATACGCAGTATTTT
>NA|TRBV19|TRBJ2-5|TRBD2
CASSASGKKETQYF
TGTGCCAGTAGTGCTAGCGGGAAGAAAGAGACCCAGTACTTC
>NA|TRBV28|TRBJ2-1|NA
CASSPLNAGTGEQFF
TGTGCCAGCAGTCCCTTGAATGCCGGGACGGGTGAGCAGTTCTTC
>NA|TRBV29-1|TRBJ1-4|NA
CSVVTDYEKLFF
TGCAGCGTTGTTACCGACTATGAAAAACTGTTTTTT
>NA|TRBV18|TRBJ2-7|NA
CASSVGPTTYEQYF
TGTGCCAGCTCAGTGGGCCCGACGACCTACGAGCAGTACTTC
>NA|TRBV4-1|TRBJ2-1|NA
CASSKRQGVTNNEQFF
TGCGCCAGCAGCAAAAGGCAGGGAGTCACAAACAATGAGCAGTTCTTC
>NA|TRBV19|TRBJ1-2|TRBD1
CASSIGAGTAILGYTF
TGTGCCAGTAGTATCGGCGCCGGGACAGCGATACTTGGCTACACCTTC
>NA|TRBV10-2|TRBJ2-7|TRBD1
CASSWDSSYEQYF
TGCGCCAGCAGCTGGGACAGCTCCTACGAGCAGTACTTC
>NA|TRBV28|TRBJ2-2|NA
CASSLGARGNTGELFF
TGTGCCAGCAGTTTAGGGGCCAGGGGAAACACCGGGGAGCTGTTTTTT
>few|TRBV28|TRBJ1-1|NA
CASSYRQRKAFF
TGTGCCAGCAGTTACCGACAAAGGAAAGCTTTCTTT